This T cell receptor (beta chain) was captured by sequencing in a study of T cell changes during pregnancy in multiple sclerosis. V lost 1 base, J lost 4 bases, and 11 bases lay in between. The CDR3 runs to 15 residues. Germline loops: CDR1 LGHNA, CDR2 YSLEER. Sequenced by immunoSEQ multiplex PCR; TCRdb stores in-frame clones only, minus some. The table lists about 41,000 clones, nearly 90% of them singletons. The chain links TRBV4-3 to TRBJ1-3; no firm D call. Here the sequenced sample was CD4+ T cells from peripheral blood mononuclear cells, taken in the first trimester of pregnancy. This receptor was identified in a female donor with multiple sclerosis, enrolled in a pregnancy study. CDR3 amino acids: CASSQVSTGGNTIYF. Written as DNA, the CDR3 is TGCGCCAGCAGCCAAGTCTCTACGGGAGGAAACACCATATATTTT.